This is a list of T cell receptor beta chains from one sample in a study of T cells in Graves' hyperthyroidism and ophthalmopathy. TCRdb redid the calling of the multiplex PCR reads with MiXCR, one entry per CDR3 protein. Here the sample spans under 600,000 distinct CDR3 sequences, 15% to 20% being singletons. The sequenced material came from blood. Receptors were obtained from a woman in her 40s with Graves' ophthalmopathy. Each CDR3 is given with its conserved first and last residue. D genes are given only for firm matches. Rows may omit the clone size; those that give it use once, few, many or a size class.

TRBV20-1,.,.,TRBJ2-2,TGCAGTGCTAGTTTCAGGAACACCGGGGAGCTGTTTTTT,CSASFRNTGELFF
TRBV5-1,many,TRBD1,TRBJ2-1,TGCGCCAGCAGCCCAGGGGGCCTAGGTGACAATGAGCAGTTCTTC,CASSPGGLGDNEQFF
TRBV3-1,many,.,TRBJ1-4,TGTGCCAGCAGCCCCTGGGGGAGGAATGAAAAACTGTTTTTT,CASSPWGRNEKLFF
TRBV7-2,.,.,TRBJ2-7,TGTGCCAGCAGCTTAAGTGTAGAGTACGAGCAGTACTTC,CASSLSVEYEQYF
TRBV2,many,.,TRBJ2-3,TGTGCCAGCAGGGACCATAACACAGATACGCAGTATTTT,CASRDHNTDTQYF
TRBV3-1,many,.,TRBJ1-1,TGTGCCAGCAGCCAAGGGACAGCGAAAGCTTTCTTT,CASSQGTAKAFF
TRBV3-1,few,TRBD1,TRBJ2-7,TGTGCCAGCAGCTCGACCCGGGACAGGGGTATCGAGCAGTACTTC,CASSSTRDRGIEQYF
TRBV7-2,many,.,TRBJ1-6,TGTGCCAGCAAACCCGACCTCTCCTATAATTCACCCCTCCACTTT,CASKPDLSYNSPLHF
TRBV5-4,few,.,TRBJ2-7,TGTGCCAGCAGCCTAGTCAACTACGAGCAGTACTTC,CASSLVNYEQYF
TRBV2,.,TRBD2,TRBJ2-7,TGTGCCAGCAGTGAAGGAGCGGGGGGATCCTACGAGCAGTACTTC,CASSEGAGGSYEQYF
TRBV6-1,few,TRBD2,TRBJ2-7,TGTGCCAGCAGTGAACCTAGCGGGAGTTACGAGCAGTACTTC,CASSEPSGSYEQYF
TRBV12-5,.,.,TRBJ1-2,TGTGCTAGTGGTTCCTATACTGGGAGCGGCTACACCTTC,CASGSYTGSGYTF
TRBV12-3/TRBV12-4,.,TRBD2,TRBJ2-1,TGTGCCAGCAGCGTAGTCGGGGGGGGCAATGAGCAGTTCTTC,CASSVVGGGNEQFF
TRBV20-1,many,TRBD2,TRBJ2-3,TGCAGTGCTAGAGGGGGTAAGCGGGAGAGCACAGATACGCAGTATTTT,CSARGGKRESTDTQYF
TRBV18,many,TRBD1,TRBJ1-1,TGTGCCAGCCAACACAGGGGTATCGACACTGAAGCTTTCTTT,CASQHRGIDTEAFF
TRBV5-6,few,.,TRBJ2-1,TGTGCCAGCAGCTTGTATGGACAAACTAAATTTAGTGAGCAGTTCTTC,CASSLYGQTKFSEQFF
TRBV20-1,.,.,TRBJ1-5,TGCAGTGCTAGAGATATTGGAGGGGTGGGGCAGCCCCAGCATTTT,CSARDIGGVGQPQHF
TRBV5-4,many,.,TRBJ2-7,TGTGCCAGCAGCTTGGGGACAAGCGAGCAGTACTTC,CASSLGTSEQYF
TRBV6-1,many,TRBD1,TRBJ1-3,TGTGCCAGCGAACAGGGGGCGGAAGGAAACACCATATATTTT,CASEQGAEGNTIYF
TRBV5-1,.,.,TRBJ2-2,TGCGCCAGCAGCTCCACTCCGTATAGAGGGTACGACACCGGGGAGCTGTTTTTT,CASSSTPYRGYDTGELFF
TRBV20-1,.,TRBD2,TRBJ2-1,TGCAGTGCTAGTAGCCTAGCGGGAGACAGCTCCTACAATGAGCAGTTCTTC,CSASSLAGDSSYNEQFF
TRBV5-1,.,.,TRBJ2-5,TGCGCCGGCAGCTTGGATCAGGTCGGAGAGACCCAGTACTTC,CAGSLDQVGETQYF
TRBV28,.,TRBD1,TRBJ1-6,TGTGCCAGCAGTTTATTCCGGGACAGGTCAAGCTCCTATAATTCACCCCTCCACTTT,CASSLFRDRSSSYNSPLHF
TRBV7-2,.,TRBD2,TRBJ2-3,TGTGCCAGCAGCTTGCCCAGTGCGGGGGGGCCGGGTACGCAGTATTTT,CASSLPSAGGPGTQYF